Presented here are 32 T cell receptor beta chains from one specimen sequenced in a study of blood T cell repertoires in COVID-19. Sequencing used immunoSEQ multiplex PCR; TCRdb keeps in-frame clones, though not all of them. The sample has a few hundred thousand clones, just over 85% seen once. Input material: PBMCs or T cells enriched from blood (not recorded which). These receptors all stem from a woman aged 40 to 50 with acute COVID-19.

The chain links TRBV28 to TRBJ2-3; 9 bases are a match to TRBD2. Germline values: CDR1 MDHEN, CDR2 SYDVKM. Trimming cost V 2 bases and J 11 bases; bases outside gene matches: 8. The CDR3 is 14 residues long. The CDR3: CASSLPHRLAEQYF. The CDR3 DNA follows: TGTGCCAGCAGTTTACCCCACCGACTAGCGGAGCAGTATTTT.

This clone appeared a single time. The V and J genes are TRBV28 and TRBJ2-7; 11 bases map to TRBD1. CDR1 MDHEN and CDR2 SYDVKM come from the germline V gene. Trimming at V came to 4 bases and at J to 3 bases, leaving 8 bases not matched to a gene. The CDR3 runs to 16 residues. The CDR3 region is CASSSPMGTGGYEQYF. DNA for the CDR3: TGTGCCAGCAGTTCACCTATGGGGACAGGGGGCTACGAGCAGTACTTC.

This rearrangement joins TRBV19 to TRBJ1-5, with 8 bases that match TRBD1. The germline V gene has CDR1 LNHDA and CDR2 SQIVND (reference sequence). After removal of 3 bases from V and 6 bases from J, the junction contained 7 bases not matched to a gene. The length of the CDR3 is 15 residues. CDR3: CASSILDRVGQPQHF. DNA of the CDR3: TGTGCCAGTAGTATTCTGGACAGGGTGGGTCAGCCCCAGCATTTT.

The chain has TRBV5-1 and TRBJ2-2; D not certain. The CDR3 is 13 residues long. Germline V gives CDR1 SGHRS, CDR2 YFSETQ. Between the trimmed V and J ends, which lost 6 bases and 8 bases, there was a span of 14 bases. The CDR3 DNA follows: TGCGCCAGCAACCTGGATCAGACTGGGGAGCTGTTTTTT. This encodes CASNLDQTGELFF.

The rearrangement joins TRBV24-1 to TRBJ2-2; perhaps TRBD1 as D (5 bases). Germline loops: CDR1 KGHDR, CDR2 SFDVKD. CDR3 length: 14 amino acids. Trimming took off 5 bases at V and 0 bases at J, with 6 bases between the two ends. The CDR3, as DNA: TGTGCCACCAGTGGACAGCCGAACACCGGGGAGCTGTTTTTT. The encoded protein is CATSGQPNTGELFF.

The chain recombines TRBV2 with TRBJ2-7; 13 bases fit TRBD2. This CDR3 is built from 17 residues. Germline trimming cut 1 base from V and 0 bases from J; bases unmatched to any gene: 3. Germline assignment: CDR1 SNHLY and CDR2 FYNNEI. The CDR3 DNA follows: TGTGCCAGCAGTGAAGAACTAGCGGGAGGGAGCTCCTACGAGCAGTACTTC. Protein sequence: CASSEELAGGSSYEQYF.

The gene calls are TRBV4-3 and TRBJ2-1; TRBD2 agrees at 12 bases. V gave up 0 bases and J gave up 13 bases; unmatched junction bases: 13. In germline, CDR1 is LGHNA, CDR2 YSLEER. CDR3 size: 17 residues. CDR3 protein: CASSQDLTRLAGEVQFF. The CDR3 DNA is TGCGCCAGCAGCCAAGATCTTACGAGACTAGCGGGAGAGGTACAGTTCTTC.

This chain connects TRBV29-1 to TRBJ2-7; TRBD2 might be the D (6 bases). The CDR3 runs to 14 residues. V shed 1 base and J shed 7 bases, with 17 bases lying between them. Germline V gene lookup returns CDR1 SQVTM and CDR2 ANQGSEA. The CDR3 bases are TGCAGCGTTGAAGGGAGGGGACCCCGGGGTGAGCAGTACTTC. Translation: CSVEGRGPRGEQYF.

This clone was observed a single time. The CDR3 here is CASSWLADNEQFF. The CDR3 coding sequence is TGTGCCAGCTCATGGCTAGCGGACAATGAGCAGTTCTTC. The chain is built from TRBV18 and TRBJ2-1; 7 bases match TRBD2. Germline V gene data show CDR1 as KGHSH and CDR2 as LQKENI. The length of the CDR3 is 13 residues. J was trimmed by 5 bases and V by 5 bases; bases with no gene match: 3. Together with reference TRBV18 and TRBJ2-1, the CDR3 gives the full variable domain: NAGVMQNPRHLVRRRGQEARLRCSPMKGHSHVYWYRQLPEEGLKFMVYLQKENIIDESGMPKERFSAEFPKEGPSILRIQQVVRGDSAAYFCASSWLADNEQFFGPGTRLTVL.

The V gene is TRBV5-4, the J gene TRBJ1-2; the match to TRBD1 covers 7 bases. The CDR3 has 13 residues. The germline gives CDR1 SGHNT, CDR2 YYREEE (reference sequence). V lost 3 bases and J lost 7; bases outside the gene matches: 6. The CDR3 protein is CASSSQGTGGYTF. CDR3 nucleotide sequence: TGTGCCAGCAGCTCACAGGGGACGGGTGGCTACACCTTC.

The CDR3 here is CASSSGRMNTGELFF. The CDR3 DNA reads as TGTGCCAGCAGTTCTGGGCGAATGAACACCGGGGAGCTGTTTTTT. The chain has TRBV27 and TRBJ2-2; D gene uncertain. The germline V gene encodes CDR1 MNHEY and CDR2 SMNVEV (reference sequence). V was cut by 4 bases and J by 1 base, with 10 bases left in between. CDR3 length equals 15 residues.

The chain couples TRBV5-5 to TRBJ1-1; D possibly corresponds to TRBD1 (6 bases). Germline CDR1 reads SGHKS; CDR2 reads YYEKEE (reference sequence). This CDR3 contains 13 residues. With 5 bases removed from V and 8 bases from J, the gap between germline ends came to 16 bases. CDR3 residues: CASSFIDRPEAFF. The CDR3 bases are TGTGCCAGCAGTTTTATCGACAGGCCCGAAGCTTTCTTT.

The V gene is TRBV3-1 (or the pseudogene TRBV3-2), the J gene TRBJ2-7; perhaps TRBD1 as D (5 bases). This CDR3 has 15 amino acids. Trimming left V 4 bases short and J 0 bases short, with 13 bases between. CDR1 is LGHDT and CDR2 is YNNKEL in the germline V gene (reference sequence). The CDR3 region has the DNA TGTGCCAGCAGCCCCTGGGGCTCGAGCTCCTACGAGCAGTACTTC. This gives the protein CASSPWGSSSYEQYF.

The chain links TRBV7-8 to TRBJ1-3; 7 bases align to TRBD1. The CDR3 sequence is 17 residues long. In germline, CDR1 is SGHVS, CDR2 FQNEAQ. J gave up 7 bases and V 3 bases, and 15 bases lay outside the gene matches. The CDR3 DNA sequence: TGTGCCAGCAGCTTCTCCCCTACTCGACAGGGTGGGAACACCATATATTTT. Translating gives CASSFSPTRQGGNTIYF. Full variable domain (missing parts from reference TRBV7-8 and TRBJ1-3): GAGVSQSPRYKVAKRGQDVALRCDPISGHVSLFWYQQALGQGPEFLTYFQNEAQLDKSGLPSDRFFAERPEGSVSTLKIQRTQQEDSAVYLCASSFSPTRQGGNTIYFGEGSWLTVV.

This rearrangement joins TRBV5-1 to TRBJ2-7; 9 nucleotides align to TRBD1. Germline V gene lookup returns CDR1 SGHRS and CDR2 YFSETQ. The CDR3 is 14 residues long. Trimming removed 4 bases from V and 6 bases from J; junction bases left unmatched: 8. The CDR3 DNA sequence: TGCGCCAGCAGCCAAGGGACAGGGAAAAGCGAGCAGTACTTC. This translates into CASSQGTGKSEQYF.

V usage is TRBV7-9 and J usage is TRBJ2-1; the D is unclear. Germline V gene lookup returns CDR1 SEHNR and CDR2 FQNEAQ (reference sequence). The CDR3 extends over 14 amino acids. Trimming cost V 1 base and J 4 bases, with 8 bases left between them. The DNA for the CDR3 is TGTGCCAGCAGCTTAGGTTTACGGTACAATGAGCAGTTCTTC. It translates to CASSLGLRYNEQFF.

The CDR3 region is CASSVPAGFSTEAFF. In DNA form, the CDR3 reads TGTGCCAGTAGTGTCCCGGCAGGGTTTAGCACTGAAGCTTTCTTT. V gene TRBV19 combines with J gene TRBJ1-1, with D perhaps TRBD1 (5 bases). The CDR3 totals 15 residues. The germline gives CDR1 LNHDA, CDR2 SQIVND (reference sequence). Trimming shortened V by 5 bases and J by 4 bases, and 17 bases separated the two germline ends. Complete variable domain (other parts from reference TRBV19 and TRBJ1-1): DGGITQSPKYLFRKEGQNVTLSCEQNLNHDAMYWYRQDPGQGLRLIYYSQIVNDFQKGDIAEGYSVSREKKESFPLTVTSAQKNPTAFYLCASSVPAGFSTEAFFGQGTRLTVV.

The table lists this clone with a count of one. This chain connects TRBV7-2 to TRBJ2-7; TRBD2 matches 9 bases. In germline, CDR1 is SGHTA, CDR2 FQGNSA. The CDR3 extends over 16 amino acids. V dropped 1 base and J dropped 3; count of bases not matched to a gene: 7. CDR3 amino acids: CASSLVAGGPGYEQYF. In DNA form, the CDR3 reads TGTGCCAGCAGCTTAGTTGCGGGAGGGCCTGGCTACGAGCAGTACTTC.

V is TRBV19 and J is TRBJ1-1, with 7 bases aligning to TRBD1. This CDR3 is built from 12 residues. Germline V gene lookup returns CDR1 LNHDA and CDR2 SQIVND (reference sequence). V shed 3 bases and J 8 bases; nucleotides not matched to a gene: 3. CDR3 DNA: TGTGCCAGTAGTATGGGACAGTTGGAAGCTTTCTTT. Protein sequence: CASSMGQLEAFF.

This chain links TRBV7-3 with TRBJ2-3, with a tentative D call TRBD2 (5 bases). The germline V and J ends were trimmed by 4 bases and 7 bases, with 12 bases remaining between them. This CDR3 comprises 13 residues. Germline loops: CDR1 SGHTA, CDR2 FQGTGA. The CDR3 nucleotides are TGTGCCAGCAGCTCCATAGGACTTAATACGCAGTATTTT. This codes for CASSSIGLNTQYF.

This rearrangement joins TRBV28 to TRBJ2-1; 10 bases agree with TRBD2. Germline loops: CDR1 MDHEN, CDR2 SYDVKM. CDR3 length equals 15 residues. V was clipped by 6 bases and J by 7 bases; unmatched bases: 9. The CDR3 bases are TGTGCCAGCAGCCAACCGGGACTAGCGTCGAATGAGCAGTTCTTC. This encodes CASSQPGLASNEQFF.

The rearrangement joins TRBV7-9 to TRBJ1-4; D is ambiguous. V was clipped by 7 bases and J by 7 bases, with 10 bases between them. The CDR3 runs to 12 residues. Germline-derived CDR1 and CDR2 are SEHNR and FQNEAQ (reference sequence). The CDR3 reads CASTLGPEKLFF. Here the CDR3 DNA reads TGTGCCAGCACCCTGGGCCCTGAAAAACTGTTTTTT.

The chain recombines TRBV6-2 or TRBV6-3 with TRBJ2-3, with 11 bases lining up with TRBD1. There are 14 residues in the CDR3. The junction had 3 bases not matched to a gene; V was cut back by 6 bases and J by 4 bases. Germline values: CDR1 MNHEY, CDR2 SVGEGT. The CDR3 region has the DNA TGTGCCAGCAGCCTGGGACAGGGGGCAGATACGCAGTATTTT. Amino acids: CASSLGQGADTQYF.

The chain has TRBV10-2 and TRBJ2-2, with 7 bases matching TRBD2. The J segment lost 2 bases and the V segment lost 4 bases, leaving 10 bases of the junction unmatched. The CDR3 contains 17 residues. From germline, CDR1 is WSHSY and CDR2 SAAADI. CDR3 sequence: CASSGGELADNTGELFF. CDR3 in DNA: TGCGCCAGCAGTGGGGGTGAGCTAGCGGATAACACCGGGGAGCTGTTTTTT.

The chain is built from TRBV18 and TRBJ1-2; D ambiguous. Trimming took off 2 bases at V and 3 bases at J, with 7 bases between the two ends. CDR3 length: 13 residues. Germline CDR1 and CDR2: KGHSH and LQKENI. The CDR3, as DNA: TGTGCCAGCTCACCAGAGGTTGACTATGGCTACACCTTC. Translation gives CASSPEVDYGYTF. The whole variable domain, remainder taken from reference TRBV18 and TRBJ1-2, is NAGVMQNPRHLVRRRGQEARLRCSPMKGHSHVYWYRQLPEEGLKFMVYLQKENIIDESGMPKERFSAEFPKEGPSILRIQQVVRGDSAAYFCASSPEVDYGYTFGSGTRLTVV.

The chain joins TRBV7-8 to TRBJ2-1, with 7 nucleotides matching TRBD2. Trimming took 2 bases from V and 4 from J; bases not matched to a gene: 8. Germline CDR1 and CDR2: SGHVS and FQNEAQ. CDR3 length equals 16 residues. The CDR3, as DNA: TGTGCCAGCAGCTTAATATCTAGCGGACTATACAATGAGCAGTTCTTC. Its protein product is CASSLISSGLYNEQFF.

This clone was detected only a few times. This specimen includes other DNA sequences encoding the same CDR3. Here the CDR3 reads CASSFSGSYNEQFF. CDR3 bases: TGTGCCAGCAGTTTCTCGGGTTCCTACAATGAGCAGTTCTTC. The rearrangement links TRBV27 to TRBJ2-1, with D unresolved. The V end was cut by 3 bases, the J end by 1 base, with 7 bases between. Germline V lookup: CDR1 MNHEY, CDR2 SMNVEV (reference sequence). The CDR3 totals 14 residues.

The chain joins TRBV28 to TRBJ1-2; D is unresolved. Germline loops: CDR1 MDHEN, CDR2 SYDVKM. This CDR3 has 14 residues. V dropped 8 bases and J dropped 4 bases, with 17 bases sitting between them. The CDR3 DNA is TGTGCCAGCGATCGAGTGGAGACCGGCTATGGCTACACCTTC. Amino acid sequence: CASDRVETGYGYTF.

In its sample, this clone was seen a few times. The chain is built from TRBV7-2 and TRBJ1-5, with D possibly TRBD1 on 5 matching bases. Trimming removed 0 bases at V and 10 bases at J, with 13 bases between. CDR1 is SGHTA and CDR2 is FQGNSA in the germline V gene. CDR3 length equals 14 residues. The CDR3 protein is CASSLATRVSPQHF. CDR3 nucleotide sequence: TGTGCCAGCAGCTTAGCCACCAGGGTTAGTCCCCAGCATTTT. Combining the CDR3 with reference TRBV7-2 and TRBJ1-5 gives the whole variable domain GAGVSQSPSNKVTEKGKDVELRCDPISGHTALYWYRQSLGQGLEFLIYFQGNSAPDKSGLPSDRFSAERTGGSVSTLTIQRTQQEDSAVYLCASSLATRVSPQHFGDGTRLSIL.

The chain joins TRBV19 to TRBJ1-3, with TRBD1 as a possible D gene (6 bases). The CDR3 is made up of 16 amino acids. The V gene's germline CDR1 is LNHDA and CDR2 SQIVND (reference sequence). Between the trimmed V and J ends, which lost 5 bases and 4 bases, there was a span of 18 bases. The CDR3 region is CASSRAGTGQGNTIYF. The DNA for the CDR3 is TGTGCCAGTAGTCGGGCCGGCACAGGGCAAGGAAACACCATATATTTT.

The rearrangement links TRBV7-9 to TRBJ2-3, with 10 bases lining up with TRBD2. There are 15 residues in the CDR3. The V and J ends lost 6 bases and 1 base, in that order; junction bases with no gene match: 4. The germline gives CDR1 SEHNR, CDR2 FQNEAQ (reference sequence). In DNA, the CDR3 is TGTGCCAGCAGACGTGGACTAGCGGGCACAGATACGCAGTATTTT. Protein sequence: CASRRGLAGTDTQYF.

This clone was seen just once. The chain links TRBV11-2 to TRBJ1-2; possible D gene TRBD1, 6 bases. There are 14 residues in the CDR3. The ends were cut back, 5 bases at V and 5 bases at J, with 15 bases in the middle. The germline gives CDR1 SGHAT, CDR2 FQNNGV. CDR3 DNA sequence: TGTGCCAGCAGCGTGAGGACAGAACTGTATGGCTACACCTTC. Translating gives CASSVRTELYGYTF. Looking up the rest from reference TRBV11-2 and TRBJ1-2 gives the full variable domain: EAGVAQSPRYKIIEKRQSVAFWCNPISGHATLYWYQQILGQGPKLLIQFQNNGVVDDSQLPKDRFSAERLKGVDSTLKIQPAKLEDSAVYLCASSVRTELYGYTFGSGTRLTVV.